What follows are 5 T cell receptor beta chains derived from one specimen sequenced in a study of spatial heterogeneity in lung cancer. Time point defined: sample taken at primary tumor resection. No cells were sorted before sequencing. The whole RNA sequenced was extracted from tumor, nontumor lung or frozen PBMC. TCRdb reprocessed the 5' RACE reads with MiXCR, giving one entry per CDR3 protein. Of 24,000 or so distinct CDR3 sequences in the sample, roughly 6.9% are singletons; the top ten hold more than 13%. The sequencing here drew on PBMCs, taken at surgery. These receptors originate from a male donor with early-stage non-small cell lung cancer.

The table lists this clonotype with many counts. The V call is TRBV28, the J call TRBJ1-4; perhaps TRBD1 as D (6 bases). Deletions cut 4 bases from V and 0 bases from J, with 15 bases between. This CDR3 is 17 amino acids long. CDR1 is MDHEN, CDR2 SYDVKM, per germline. DNA of the CDR3: TGTGCCAGCAGTTCGGGGGACACCCTCGCAACTAATGAAAAACTGTTTTTT. Protein sequence: CASSSGDTLATNEKLFF.

This clonotype was detected only a few times. V is TRBV11-3 and J is TRBJ2-3; 9 bases match TRBD2. This CDR3 has 16 amino acids. Germline V lookup: CDR1 SGHNT, CDR2 YENEEA. V lost 0 bases, J lost 2 bases, and 3 bases stayed unmatched. As DNA, the CDR3 is TGTGCCAGCAGCTTAGATGGGACTAGCACCACAGATACGCAGTATTTT. Its translation is CASSLDGTSTTDTQYF.

This clonotype was detected many times. This chain connects TRBV28 to TRBJ2-1; TRBD2 aligns across 7 bases. Germline CDR1 and CDR2: MDHEN and SYDVKM. The CDR3 length is 15 residues. V gave up 3 bases and J gave up 7 bases; unmatched junction bases: 9. The CDR3 here is CASSFEGGIENEQFF. CDR3 nucleotides: TGTGCCAGCAGTTTCGAGGGAGGGATAGAAAATGAGCAGTTCTTC.

The sample holds a few counts of this clonotype. V is TRBV20-1 and J is TRBJ2-3, with 10 bases that match TRBD2. The CDR3 runs 16 residues. Germline trimming cut 0 bases from V and 3 bases from J; bases unmatched to any gene: 6. Germline CDR1 is DFQATT and CDR2 is SNEGSKA (reference sequence). The CDR3: CSARDYSGGLTDTQYF. CDR3 DNA sequence: TGCAGTGCTAGAGATTATAGCGGGGGGCTGACAGATACGCAGTATTTT.

At least ten counts were recorded for this clonotype. This chain connects TRBV7-9 to TRBJ2-1, with TRBD2 matching 9 bases. The V gene's germline CDR1 is SEHNR and CDR2 FQNEAQ (reference sequence). The CDR3 runs 20 residues. Trimming removed 4 bases from V and 0 bases from J; junction bases left unmatched: 16. DNA for the CDR3: TGTGCCAGCAGCTCCAAAAGGGGAGCGGGAGGACAAGGCTCCTACAATGAGCAGTTCTTC. Protein: CASSSKRGAGGQGSYNEQFF.